This T cell receptor beta chain came from a study of vaccination effects on CD4 cells after COVID-19. Background on the study: Two convalescent donors provided samples 16 days and one week before vaccination. After fewer than 2.5 million PBMC were placed in each well, they were cultured with approximately 10 IU/ml IL-2 and 10 ug/ml peptides.

Cells that had been cultured for about 10 days were the source of isolated CD4+ T cells. Details on this clone: Its target is not known.

Profiled with immunoSEQ multiplex PCR; TCRdb holds only in-frame clones, not every one. The sample consists of about 51,000 clones, approximately 81% of them appearing once. Germline CDR1 reads SGDLS; CDR2 reads YYNGEE. Trimming shortened V by 4 bases and J by 6 bases, and 13 bases separated the two germline ends. The CDR3 has 14 amino acids. The sequencing used CD4+ T cells from PBMCs cultured without peptide, collected before COVID-19 vaccination. The receptor comes from a human donor who had a prior SARS-CoV-2 infection. This chain uses TRBV9 with TRBJ2-2, with TRBD1 as a possible D gene (5 bases). Here the CDR3 reads CASSFTQGPGELFF. CDR3 sequence (DNA): TGTGCCAGCAGCTTCACCCAGGGTCCCGGGGAGCTGTTTTTT.